This TCR beta chain was found in a study of blood T cell repertoires in COVID-19. Across the whole study: There were acute and convalescent COVID-19 samples, and they came from the United States, Italy and Spain. PBMCs, B-cell-depleted T cells, or T cells provided the cDNA or gDNA that made up the material.

In the authors' workflow: Reference gene primers were amplified, and this amplification served to estimate nucleated cell counts. Libraries were prepared by immunoSEQ multiplex PCR; TCRdb keeps only in-frame clonotypes and omits some of them. V, J and clone size derive from that table, while D and trimming were established from the DNA sequence. This repertoire shows about 210,000 clones, 80% to 90% found once; its top ten account for roughly 8%. Trimming left V 0 bases short and J 0 bases short, with 6 bases between. There are 16 residues in the CDR3. CDR1 is SGHTA, CDR2 FQGNSA, per germline. The clonotype was recovered from a woman between 50 and 59 years old with active or convalescent COVID-19. This rearrangement joins TRBV7-2 to TRBJ2-6; D gene uncertain. Sequenced: peripheral blood. The CDR3 coding sequence is TGTGCCAGCAGCTTAGCCGGTACCTCTGGGGCCAACGTCCTGACTTTC. Residues: CASSLAGTSGANVLTF.